The sequence of this TCR beta chain was determined in a study of OX40 agonist ivuxolimab in advanced cancers. Regarding the research as a whole: Ivuxolimab was a fully human IgG2 agonistic monoclonal antibody targeting the costimulatory receptor OX40 (CD134). Intravenous ivuxolimab was administered to patients every 2 weeks at six dose levels: 0.01, 0.1, 0.3, 1.5, 3 and 10 mg/kg. Of the approximately 54 patients in dose escalation, around 20 had hepatocellular carcinoma, about 15 had melanoma, 9 had renal cell carcinoma and 9 had head and neck cancer. A male proportion of roughly 85% and a mean age of roughly 55 years, ranging from roughly 23 to 90, were recorded for the dose-escalation cohort. Patients were allowed to have had prior anti-PD-1, anti-PD-L1 or anti-CTLA-4 therapy, and approximately 40% of the dose-escalation patients had been treated with checkpoint inhibitors. Partial responses occurred in three dose-escalation patients: two with cutaneous melanoma and one with hepatocellular carcinoma. The point of sequencing TCRbeta in the periphery was to test whether ivuxolimab changed TCR sequence diversity and drove clonal T-cell expansion. The paper reports the monotherapy dose-escalation portion (N = 52 patients) of the phase I ivuxolimab trial. Study-level results and caveats: After ivuxolimab, expanded clones were on average more numerous among CD8+ T cells than among CD4+ T cells. Antigen specificity was not determined for the clonally expanded peripheral T cells. Low levels of normalized T-cell clonal expansion were also shown by some nonresponding patients. At doses from 0.1 to 3.0 mg/kg, clonal expansion was seen in both CD4+ and CD8+ blood T cells between baseline and week 6. In the 0.1-3.0 mg/kg groups, partial responders were among the patients with the lowest normalized peripheral clonal expansion, particularly in CD8+ T cells.

This clone was found once. It has no known antigen specificity. Per-nucleotide qualities are absent, and no much larger clonotype sits a single base away. To sequence the TCRbeta CDR3 region, genomic DNA was isolated from the sorted cells. The immunoSEQ Assay was used to sequence the TCRbeta CDR3 regions. As stored in TCRdb, this immuneACCESS dataset retains in-frame rearrangements with V and J assigned. A fraction of the clones does not appear; measured against another copy, unresolved V genes explain less than half of the discrepancy, and the remainder lacks a known reason. The sample yields about 50,000 clones; over 90% were counted once. The ten largest clones take up approximately 20% of the sample. The germline V gene supplies CDR1 LGHNA and CDR2 YSLEER. The CDR3 runs 15 residues from the cysteine to the phenylalanine. The retained sequence is limited to the CDR3, 45 bases, with the frame set at the first base. Trimming takes 1 base off V and 7 bases off J; junction bases not matched to a gene: 4.

Patients with autoimmune disease history or receiving systemic immunosuppression were excluded from the trial. Peripheral blood for TCR sequencing was collected from all dose cohorts at baseline, on cycle 4 day 1, and on cycle 7 day 1. Samples came from an open-label, multicenter, first-in-human phase I dose-escalation trial of ivuxolimab. Adults with locally advanced or metastatic head and neck squamous cell, hepatocellular, melanoma or renal cell carcinoma were enrolled in the trial. Before TCR sequencing, CD4+ and CD8+ T cells were separately sorted from peripheral blood. Here the sequenced sample was CD4+ or CD8+ T cells sorted from blood, taken in a trial of the OX40 agonist ivuxolimab. The source is an adult with an advanced solid tumor such as melanoma, head and neck, liver or kidney cancer. This receptor chain uses TRBV4-3 and TRBJ2-1; 10 central bases correspond to TRBD1. Here the CDR3 is given as CASSQGTGGSNEQFF. The nucleotides read TGCGCCAGCAGCCAAGGGACAGGGGGGTCGAATGAGCAGTTCTTC.